This T cell receptor beta chain stems from a study of patients and donors after allogeneic stem cell transplantation. Per germline, CDR1 SEHNR and CDR2 FQNEAQ (reference sequence). Trimming removed 1 base at V and 9 bases at J, with 7 bases between. The CDR3 has 12 amino acids. TCRdb reprocessed the RT-PCR reads with MiXCR, giving one entry per CDR3 protein. The table lists 410,000 or so distinct CDR3 sequences, 16% of them singletons, with around 7.2% in the top ten. This sequence was found in a human donor who was either an allogeneic HSCT recipient or a stem cell or donor lymphocyte infusion donor (not recorded which). It is not recorded whose cells these are; they may come from a transplant donor. The sample consisted of blood, either unsorted or a sorted T cell fraction (not recorded which). The chain couples TRBV7-9 to TRBJ1-5; D is perhaps TRBD1 (5 bases). CDR3 loop: CASSLGGRPQHF. The CDR3 DNA sequence: TGTGCCAGCAGCTTAGGGGGGAGGCCCCAGCATTTT.